These 27 T cell receptor beta chains were all obtained from the same sample, sequenced in a study of PD-1 blockade in classical Hodgkin lymphoma. Assay: immunoSEQ multiplex PCR; the TCRdb copy retains only in-frame clones and omits some. The sample includes roughly 30,000 clones, approximately 90% of them seen just once. Time point in this sample: newly diagnosed, previously untreated cHL patient sample. Thawed PBMCs yielded CD4+ T cells through magnetic negative selection. Specimen: CD4+ T cells from blood. All receptors derive from a human donor with classical Hodgkin lymphoma.

The table lists this clone with a count of one. The chain recombines TRBV15 with TRBJ2-7; D not resolved. The CDR3 is 18 amino acids. Germline CDR1 and CDR2: LNHNV and YYDKDF (reference sequence). Trimming shortened V by 0 bases and J by 4 bases, and 22 bases separated the two germline ends. CDR3 coding DNA: TGTGCCACCAGCAGAGATCCCCCTCGAGGTGACTGGCAATACGAGCAGTACTTC. It codes for CATSRDPPRGDWQYEQYF.

In this sample, this clone turned up once. The CDR3 sequence: CASSPLTGETEAFF. CDR3 nucleotide sequence: TGTGCCAGCTCACCGTTGACAGGGGAAACTGAAGCTTTCTTT. This chain uses TRBV18 with TRBJ1-1, with 8 positions matching TRBD1. Trimming at V came to 3 bases and at J to 5 bases, leaving 5 bases not matched to a gene. CDR1 is KGHSH, CDR2 LQKENI, per germline. This CDR3 region has 14 residues. Using reference TRBV18 and TRBJ1-1 for the parts outside the CDR3, the full variable domain is NAGVMQNPRHLVRRRGQEARLRCSPMKGHSHVYWYRQLPEEGLKFMVYLQKENIIDESGMPKERFSAEFPKEGPSILRIQQVVRGDSAAYFCASSPLTGETEAFFGQGTRLTVV.

The chain employs TRBV14 and TRBJ1-2, with 9 bases matching TRBD1. CDR3 length equals 15 residues. CDR1 and CDR2 (germline): SGHDN, FVKESK. Losses at the gene ends were 3 bases for V and 7 bases for J; bases not matched to a gene: 9. Written as DNA, the CDR3 is TGTGCCAGCAGCCAGACCTACAGGGGGCAGGGTGGCTACACCTTC. Translating gives CASSQTYRGQGGYTF.

V usage is TRBV5-1 and J usage is TRBJ1-2; 9 bases align to TRBD1. The CDR3 totals 15 residues. Trimming at V came to 0 bases and at J to 6 bases, leaving 6 bases not matched to a gene. Germline V gene sequence: CDR1 SGHRS, CDR2 YFSETQ. As DNA, the CDR3 is TGCGCCAGCAGCTTGGCCGACAGGGGGAGAGATGGCTACACCTTC. Translated, it gives CASSLADRGRDGYTF.

The rearrangement uses TRBV10-1 and TRBJ2-2; D is undetermined. Trimming left V 1 base short and J 5 bases short, with 5 bases between. CDR1 and CDR2 from the germline V gene are WNHNN and SYGVQD (reference sequence). The CDR3 totals 13 residues. The CDR3 region is CASSEYATGELFF. For the CDR3, the DNA is TGCGCCAGCAGTGAGTATGCGACCGGGGAGCTGTTTTTT.

The chain links TRBV27 to TRBJ2-7, with D possibly being TRBD1 (5 bases). CDR1 and CDR2 from the germline V gene are MNHEY and SMNVEV (reference sequence). The CDR3 has 12 residues. V was shortened by 8 bases and J by 6 bases, with 14 bases between the two germline ends. This CDR3 reads CASGVARGEQYF. DNA of the CDR3: TGTGCCAGCGGGGTGGCTAGGGGCGAGCAGTACTTC.

The rearrangement uses TRBV7-3 and TRBJ1-1; D is unresolved. Germline V CDR1 and CDR2: SGHTA, FQGTGA. This CDR3 region has 13 residues. V lost 3 bases, J lost 2 bases, and 7 bases lay in between. CDR3 residues: CASSFSFNTEAFF. The DNA for the CDR3 is TGTGCCAGCAGCTTTAGCTTCAACACTGAAGCTTTCTTT. The full variable domain, rest sourced from reference TRBV7-3 and TRBJ1-1, is GAGVSQTPSNKVTEKGKYVELRCDPISGHTALYWYRQSLGQGPEFLIYFQGTGAADDSGLPNDRFFAVRPEGSVSTLKIQRTERGDSAVYLCASSFSFNTEAFFGQGTRLTVV.

V and J are TRBV2 and TRBJ2-5, with 8 bases matching TRBD2. CDR1 SNHLY and CDR2 FYNNEI come from the germline V gene. The CDR3 length is 12 residues. The J segment lost 9 bases and the V segment lost 9 bases, leaving 9 bases of the junction unmatched. The CDR3 sequence is CASLAGPGAQYF. CDR3 nucleotide sequence: TGTGCCAGTTTAGCGGGGCCGGGGGCCCAGTACTTC.

The chain recombines TRBV7-2 with TRBJ1-5, with 8 positions matching TRBD1. The germline V gene has CDR1 SGHTA and CDR2 FQGNSA. This CDR3 comprises 15 residues. Trimming at V came to 5 bases and at J to 5 bases, leaving 8 bases not matched to a gene. The CDR3 coding sequence is TGTGCCAGCAGCCCAAGATCAGGGGGCGATCAGCCCCAGCATTTT. Protein sequence: CASSPRSGGDQPQHF.

This clone showed up just a few times. The V and J genes are TRBV28 and TRBJ2-7, with a weak D call TRBD2 (7 bases). The germline V gene encodes CDR1 MDHEN and CDR2 SYDVKM. V was cut by 7 bases and J by 6 bases, with 13 bases left in between. This CDR3 spans 12 amino acids. The CDR3 DNA follows: TGTGCCAGCAACCTCGGGGGGCGCGAGCAGTACTTC. This gives the protein CASNLGGREQYF.

This clone occurred once. The gene calls are TRBV2 and TRBJ2-6, with D maybe TRBD1 (5 bases). The V gene's germline CDR1 is SNHLY and CDR2 FYNNEI. The CDR3 spans 18 residues. V lost 5 bases and J lost 0, with 17 bases in between. This chain's CDR3 is CASSLRRQSSSGANVLTF. The CDR3 DNA reads TGTGCCAGCAGTCTAAGGAGACAGTCCTCCTCTGGGGCCAACGTCCTGACTTTC.

The chain has TRBV7-9 and TRBJ2-7; 7 nucleotides match TRBD2. Trimming cost V 5 bases and J 2 bases; bases outside gene matches: 6. The CDR3 is 14 amino acids. The germline CDR1 and CDR2 sequences are SEHNR and FQNEAQ (reference sequence). For the CDR3, the DNA is TGTGCCAGCAGCCGCGGGGGTTTCCCCTACGAGCAGTACTTC. It specifies CASSRGGFPYEQYF.

This clone was counted once. J is TRBJ2-5 and V is TRBV9; 7 bases are shared with TRBD2. The germline V gene encodes CDR1 SGDLS and CDR2 YYNGEE. Germline trimming cut 0 bases from V and 4 bases from J; bases unmatched to any gene: 9. This CDR3 has 16 amino acids. The DNA of the CDR3 is TGTGCCAGCAGCGTAGGGGGGAGGGCCTTAGGAGAGACCCAGTACTTC. This translates into CASSVGGRALGETQYF.

This clone was seen a single time. The V call is TRBV11-2, the J call TRBJ2-7, with 7 bases identical to TRBD1. The CDR3 loop spans 15 amino acids. J was trimmed by 0 bases and V by 3 bases; bases with no gene match: 5. Germline CDR1 SGHAT, CDR2 FQNNGV. Here the CDR3 DNA reads TGTGCCAGCAGCTTGTACAGGGGTGGCTCCTACGAGCAGTACTTC. The encoded protein is CASSLYRGGSYEQYF.

V usage is TRBV5-8 and J usage is TRBJ2-2; D is uncertain. The V and J ends lost 4 bases and 8 bases respectively, with 18 bases between them. The CDR3 extends over 15 amino acids. From germline, CDR1 is SGHTS and CDR2 YDEGEE. CDR3 protein: CASSRKTLLSGELFF. The DNA of the CDR3 is TGTGCCAGCAGCCGGAAGACACTCCTGTCTGGGGAGCTGTTTTTT.

In this sample, this clone turned up once. This chain uses TRBV5-6 with TRBJ2-3; D ambiguous. V shed 1 base and J shed 8 bases, with 8 bases lying between them. The CDR3 is 12 residues long. The germline gives CDR1 SGHDT, CDR2 YYEEEE. Here the CDR3 DNA reads TGTGCCAGCAGCTTGAGAGAGGCTACGCAGTATTTT. Its translation is CASSLREATQYF.

This clone has only one observation. The chain is built from TRBV2 and TRBJ1-4, with TRBD1 as a possible D gene (5 bases). The CDR3 covers 15 residues. Germline V gives CDR1 SNHLY, CDR2 FYNNEI. V shed 6 bases and J shed 0 bases, with 11 bases lying between them. The CDR3, as DNA: TGTGCCAGCAGGCGTCAGACAGCAACTAATGAAAAACTGTTTTTT. It specifies CASRRQTATNEKLFF.

The V call is TRBV19, the J call TRBJ1-1; D is unclear. V lost 5 bases and J 8 bases, leaving 15 bases between the germline ends. The CDR3 runs 13 residues. CDR1 and CDR2 (germline): LNHDA, SQIVND (reference sequence). In DNA form, the CDR3 reads TGTGCCAGTAGTGCCTCCCCCGCGCGGGAAGCTTTCTTT. Residues: CASSASPAREAFF.

The J gene is TRBJ2-5, the V gene TRBV28; 10 bases are a match to TRBD2. Germline V CDR1 and CDR2: MDHEN, SYDVKM. CDR3 size: 17 residues. After removal of 4 bases from V and 4 bases from J, the junction contained 12 bases not matched to a gene. The CDR3 here is CASSYTEAGGPLETQYF. CDR3 DNA: TGTGCCAGCAGTTACACCGAAGCGGGAGGGCCGCTAGAGACCCAGTACTTC. Filled out from reference TRBV28 and TRBJ2-5, the complete variable domain reads DVKVTQSSRYLVKRTGEKVFLECVQDMDHENMFWYRQDPGLGLRLIYFSYDVKMKEKGDIPEGYSVSREKKERFSLILESASTNQTSMYLCASSYTEAGGPLETQYFGPGTRLLVL.

The chain links TRBV10-2 to TRBJ1-6; TRBD1 agrees at 9 bases. This CDR3 has 14 amino acids. V lost 6 bases and J lost 5; bases outside the gene matches: 2. Germline-derived CDR1 and CDR2 are WSHSY and SAAADI. The CDR3 region is CASRQGADNSPLHF. The CDR3 DNA reads TGCGCCAGCAGACAGGGGGCCGATAATTCACCCCTCCACTTT.

This chain uses TRBV5-1 with TRBJ2-7; D tentatively reads TRBD1 or TRBD2 (5 bases each). The CDR3 consists of 14 residues. Trimming shortened V by 3 bases and J by 0 bases, and 10 bases separated the two germline ends. From germline, CDR1 is SGHRS and CDR2 YFSETQ. CDR3 DNA sequence: TGCGCCAGCAGCTCATCCGGGACCTCCTACGAGCAGTACTTC. Translation: CASSSSGTSYEQYF.

This chain uses TRBV14 with TRBJ2-7; 12 bases line up with TRBD2. The CDR3 is made up of 16 amino acids. The V and J ends lost 4 bases and 4 bases, in that order; junction bases with no gene match: 8. Germline values: CDR1 SGHDN, CDR2 FVKESK. Here the CDR3 DNA reads TGTGCCAGCAGCCGAAAGCCGGGACTAGCGGGTTACGAGCAGTACTTC. As protein: CASSRKPGLAGYEQYF.

This clone was seen a single time. This rearrangement joins TRBV6-6 to TRBJ2-7, with D possibly TRBD1 on 6 matching bases. Germline V gene data show CDR1 as MNHNY and CDR2 as SVGAGI (reference sequence). The length of the CDR3 is 14 residues. Trimming removed 6 bases at V and 0 bases at J, with 12 bases between. DNA for the CDR3: TGTGCCAGCAGCACCTACAGGGACTCCTACGAGCAGTACTTC. Translation gives CASSTYRDSYEQYF.

V is TRBV9 and J is TRBJ2-3; TRBD1 matches at 9 bases. Germline-derived CDR1 and CDR2 are SGDLS and YYNGEE. The CDR3 contains 15 residues. The V and J ends lost 4 bases and 3 bases, in that order; junction bases with no gene match: 6. The CDR3: CASSTWTGETDTQYF. CDR3 coding DNA: TGTGCCAGCAGCACCTGGACAGGGGAGACAGATACGCAGTATTTT.

This clone has a single count. The genes are TRBV11-2 and TRBJ1-1, with no clear D. This CDR3 has 13 amino acids. Trimming removed 0 bases from V and 7 bases from J, with 9 bases in between. In germline, CDR1 is SGHAT, CDR2 FQNNGV. The CDR3 spells CASSLDSPGEAFF. For the CDR3, the DNA is TGTGCCAGCAGCTTAGATTCACCAGGTGAAGCTTTCTTT. The full variable domain, completed using reference TRBV11-2 and TRBJ1-1, is EAGVAQSPRYKIIEKRQSVAFWCNPISGHATLYWYQQILGQGPKLLIQFQNNGVVDDSQLPKDRFSAERLKGVDSTLKIQPAKLEDSAVYLCASSLDSPGEAFFGQGTRLTVV.

This sequence joins TRBV6-6 and TRBJ2-7, with no clear D. The germline V gene has CDR1 MNHNY and CDR2 SVGAGI (reference sequence). V dropped 5 bases and J dropped 2 bases, with 16 bases sitting between them. The CDR3 length is 15 residues. Written as DNA, the CDR3 is TGTGCCAGCAGTGCCACCCCTCGTAATACCTACGAGCAGTACTTC. Translated: CASSATPRNTYEQYF.

The chain is built from TRBV5-6 and TRBJ1-2; D is possibly TRBD1 (5 bases). Germline V gene data show CDR1 as SGHDT and CDR2 as YYEEEE. The CDR3 contains 15 residues. Trimming removed 4 bases at V and 5 bases at J, with 18 bases between. CDR3 loop: CASSRGGLARYGYTF. The CDR3, as DNA: TGTGCCAGCAGCAGGGGCGGCCTAGCTCGATATGGCTACACCTTC.